This T cell receptor (beta chain) was sequenced in a study of blood T cell repertoires in COVID-19. Study-level information: Donors in the United States, Italy and Spain gave samples during acute or convalescent COVID-19. PBMCs, B-cell-depleted T cells, or T cells provided the cDNA or gDNA that made up the material.

Methods used by the authors: Scientists estimated how many nucleated cells there were by amplifying reference gene primers. Repertoires were generated with immunoSEQ multiplex PCR, while TCRdb's copy carries only in-frame clones and drops some. That table gives V, J and clone size, and the DNA gave D and trimming. Among 300,000 to 450,000 clones listed, approximately 81% were seen once. This CDR3 is 16 amino acids long. The junction had 9 bases not matched to a gene; V was cut back by 4 bases and J by 7 bases. Germline values: CDR1 MNHEY, CDR2 SVGAGI. This clone was recorded only once. The sequence was collected from a woman aged 18-30 years with acute or convalescent COVID-19. The chain carries TRBV6-5 and TRBJ1-6, with 8 bases lining up with TRBD1. Sequenced sample: peripheral blood. The CDR3 reads CASSSRFGQGNSPLHF. In nucleotides, the CDR3 is TGTGCCAGCAGTTCCAGATTCGGACAGGGAAATTCACCCCTCCACTTT.